Shown below are 13 T cell receptor beta chains from a single sample sequenced in a study of cytomegalovirus exposure and HLA in healthy donors listed by TCRdb under 2017. Libraries were made using the immunoSEQ multiplex PCR assay. A mixture of 60 forward primers for TCR Vbeta segments and 13 reverse primers for TCR Jbeta segments was used in the multiplex PCR. The clones in this table, taken by TCRdb from immuneACCESS, are in-frame only. Not every clone is retained; where verified, under half of the shortfall comes from an unresolved V gene, and the cause of the rest is unknown. The sample profile shows 120,000 to 150,000 clones; roughly 73% of them were found once. In total, the top ten clones hold 1% to 1.5% of the sample. Sequencing used PBMCs. The receptor set was obtained from a woman aged 40 to 50 in good health and CMV-seronegative.

V and J are TRBV15 and TRBJ1-1; D unclear. The length of the CDR3 is 15 residues. Trimming stripped 1 base from V and 1 base from J, with 10 bases between. Germline CDR1 LNHNV, CDR2 YYDKDF (reference sequence). CDR3 sequence reads: CATSRGGYANTEAFF. CDR3 in DNA: TGTGCCACCAGCAGAGGCGGTTACGCGAACACTGAAGCTTTCTTT.

CDR3 loop: CASSLELAGKTQYF. The CDR3 DNA reads TGCGCCAGCAGCTTGGAACTAGCTGGGAAGACCCAGTACTTC. V usage is TRBV5-1 and J usage is TRBJ2-5, with a possible D match to TRBD2 (6 bases). The CDR3 consists of 14 residues. Germline CDR1 is SGHRS and CDR2 is YFSETQ. The V and J ends lost 0 bases and 6 bases respectively, with 12 bases between them. The full variable domain, its missing parts supplied by reference TRBV5-1 and TRBJ2-5, is KAGVTQTPRYLIKTRGQQVTLSCSPISGHRSVSWYQQTPGQGLQFLFEYFSETQRNKGNFPGRFSGRQFSNSRSEMNVSTLELGDSALYLCASSLELAGKTQYFGPGTRLLVL.

This chain links TRBV5-1 with TRBJ1-2; possibly TRBD1 for D (5 bases). Trimming pared 3 bases from V and 5 bases from J, leaving 11 bases between. CDR1 and CDR2 from the germline V gene are SGHRS and YFSETQ. The CDR3 loop spans 13 amino acids. The CDR3 loop reads CASSYDSVYGYTF. The CDR3 DNA sequence: TGCGCCAGCAGCTACGACAGCGTTTATGGCTACACCTTC.

The chain is built from TRBV4-1 and TRBJ1-3; 10 bases line up with TRBD1. This CDR3 comprises 17 residues. Germline CDR1 and CDR2: MGHRA and YSYEKL. J gave up 5 bases and V 5 bases, and 12 bases lay outside the gene matches. The CDR3 region has the DNA TGCGCCAGCAGCAACGACAGGGGGCTTGAATTAAGAAACACCATATATTTT. Protein: CASSNDRGLELRNTIYF.

This clone was detected only a few times. The chain carries TRBV2 and TRBJ2-1; D is unresolved. Trimming stripped 4 bases from V and 8 bases from J, with 6 bases between. The CDR3 contains 11 residues. The germline CDR1 and CDR2 sequences are SNHLY and FYNNEI. The CDR3 here is CASSVVDEQFF. CDR3 bases: TGTGCCAGCAGTGTAGTGGATGAGCAGTTCTTC.

The chain recombines TRBV27 with TRBJ2-5, with 13 bases matching TRBD2. This CDR3 spans 16 amino acids. The junction had 9 bases not matched to a gene; V was cut back by 6 bases and J by 5 bases. CDR1 and CDR2 (germline): MNHEY, SMNVEV (reference sequence). This CDR3 is CASRPGLAGSWETQYF. CDR3 bases: TGTGCCAGCAGACCGGGACTAGCGGGGTCATGGGAGACCCAGTACTTC.

This rearrangement joins TRBV19 to TRBJ2-7; perhaps TRBD1 as D (6 bases). The CDR3 totals 14 residues. The germline CDR1 and CDR2 sequences are LNHDA and SQIVND (reference sequence). V was pared by 4 bases and J by 2 bases, with 12 bases between. The chain's CDR3 is CASSRTQGPYEQYF. In DNA form, the CDR3 reads TGTGCCAGTAGTAGGACACAGGGCCCCTACGAGCAGTACTTC.

The chain links TRBV6-5 to TRBJ1-4; TRBD1 aligns across 7 bases. V lost 6 bases, J lost 4 bases, and 5 bases stayed unmatched. The CDR3 has 14 residues. Germline CDR1 and CDR2: MNHEY and SVGAGI. CDR3 bases: TGTGCCAGCAGGGCGACAGGGCGTAATGAAAAACTGTTTTTT. As protein: CASRATGRNEKLFF.

V usage is TRBV27 and J usage is TRBJ2-1; 8 bases fit TRBD1. CDR1 and CDR2 (germline): MNHEY, SMNVEV (reference sequence). This CDR3 spans 13 amino acids. Trimming took 6 bases from V and 8 from J; bases not matched to a gene: 6. CDR3 sequence: CASSPQGEHEQFF. As DNA, the CDR3 is TGTGCCAGCAGCCCACAGGGGGAGCATGAGCAGTTCTTC.

This clone was observed a few times. The V call is TRBV5-4, the J call TRBJ1-3; possible D gene TRBD1, 5 bases. Germline V gives CDR1 SGHNT, CDR2 YYREEE (reference sequence). The CDR3 consists of 15 residues. Trimming took off 4 bases at V and 0 bases at J, with 11 bases between the two ends. The CDR3 reads CASSPDSFSGNTIYF. The CDR3 DNA sequence: TGTGCCAGCAGCCCCGACAGCTTCTCTGGAAACACCATATATTTT.

This clone occurred once. The gene calls are TRBV6-5 and TRBJ1-4, with 8 bases matching TRBD1. V was pared by 6 bases and J by 5 bases, with 5 bases of the junction left unmatched. From germline, CDR1 is MNHEY and CDR2 SVGAGI. The CDR3 consists of 14 residues. CDR3: CASRAGQENEKLFF. As DNA, the CDR3 is TGTGCCAGCAGGGCGGGACAGGAAAATGAAAAACTGTTTTTT.

This chain joins TRBV19 and TRBJ1-1; 9 bases are shared with TRBD1. CDR1 is LNHDA, CDR2 SQIVND, per germline (reference sequence). CDR3 length: 14 residues. Germline trimming cut 4 bases from V and 5 bases from J; bases unmatched to any gene: 5. The CDR3 protein is CASSNRGRRTEAFF. The CDR3 DNA is TGTGCCAGTAGTAACAGGGGGCGCCGGACTGAAGCTTTCTTT. The complete variable domain, with remaining parts taken from reference TRBV19 and TRBJ1-1, reads DGGITQSPKYLFRKEGQNVTLSCEQNLNHDAMYWYRQDPGQGLRLIYYSQIVNDFQKGDIAEGYSVSREKKESFPLTVTSAQKNPTAFYLCASSNRGRRTEAFFGQGTRLTVV.

J is TRBJ2-4 and V is TRBV5-1; 8 bases align to TRBD1. Germline lookup yields CDR1 SGHRS and CDR2 YFSETQ. This CDR3 has 21 amino acids. With V trimmed by 5 bases and J by 0 bases, 22 bases remained unmatched. The CDR3 DNA reads TGCGCCAGCAGTGAGCACCCCCCCAGGACAGGGAAGGATCTAGCCAAAAACATTCAGTACTTC. Encoded protein: CASSEHPPRTGKDLAKNIQYF.